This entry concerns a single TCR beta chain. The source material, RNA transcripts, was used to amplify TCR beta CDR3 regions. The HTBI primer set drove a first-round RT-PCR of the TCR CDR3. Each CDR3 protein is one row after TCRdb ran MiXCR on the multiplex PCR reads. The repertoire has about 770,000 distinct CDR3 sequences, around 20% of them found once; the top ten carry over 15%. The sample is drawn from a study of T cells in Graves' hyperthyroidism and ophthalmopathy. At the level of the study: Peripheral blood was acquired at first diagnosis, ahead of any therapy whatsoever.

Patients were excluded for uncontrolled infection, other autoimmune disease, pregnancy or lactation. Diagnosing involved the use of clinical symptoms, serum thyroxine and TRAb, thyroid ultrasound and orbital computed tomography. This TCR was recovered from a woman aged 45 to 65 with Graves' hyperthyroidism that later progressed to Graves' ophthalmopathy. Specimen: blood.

For the CDR3, the DNA is TGTGCCAGCAGCTCTCCGGGACACCGGGAAGAGGAGCAGTTCTTC. It is translated as CASSSPGHREEEQFF. The chain joins TRBV7-9 to TRBJ2-1, with D tentatively TRBD1 (6 bases). CDR3 size: 15 residues. The ends were cut back, 4 bases at V and 10 bases at J, with 20 bases in the middle. Germline lookup yields CDR1 SEHNR and CDR2 FQNEAQ (reference sequence).